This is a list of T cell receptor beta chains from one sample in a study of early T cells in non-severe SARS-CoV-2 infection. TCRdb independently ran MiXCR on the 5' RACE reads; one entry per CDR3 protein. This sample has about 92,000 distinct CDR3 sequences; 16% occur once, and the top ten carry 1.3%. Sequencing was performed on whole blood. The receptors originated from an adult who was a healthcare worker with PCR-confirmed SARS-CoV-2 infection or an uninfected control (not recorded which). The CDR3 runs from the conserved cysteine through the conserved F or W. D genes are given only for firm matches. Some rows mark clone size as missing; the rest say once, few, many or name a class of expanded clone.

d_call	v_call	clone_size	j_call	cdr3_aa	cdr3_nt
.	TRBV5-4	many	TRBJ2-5	CASSFSRGGRGLEAETQYF	TGTGCCAGCAGCTTCTCGCGGGGTGGAAGGGGATTAGAGGCCGAGACCCAGTACTTC
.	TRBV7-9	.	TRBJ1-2	CASSAPGSNYGYTF	TGTGCCAGCAGCGCCCCCGGTTCTAACTATGGCTACACCTTC
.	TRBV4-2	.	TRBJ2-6	CASSQADRKAGANVLTF	TGTGCCAGCAGCCAAGCCGATCGGAAAGCCGGGGCCAACGTCCTGACTTTC
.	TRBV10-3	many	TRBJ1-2	CAITPEGGYGYTF	TGTGCCATCACCCCAGAAGGTGGGTATGGCTACACCTTC
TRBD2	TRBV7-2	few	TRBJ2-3	CASSLVASSGRSQYF	TGTGCCAGCAGCTTAGTGGCGTCTAGCGGGAGATCGCAGTATTTT
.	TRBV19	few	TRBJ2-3	CASSSGLSTDTQYF	TGTGCCAGCAGCTCGGGACTCAGCACAGATACGCAGTATTTT
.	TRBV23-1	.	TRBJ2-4	CASTPARKDGGNQQYF	TGCGCCAGCACCCCCGCGAGGAAGGATGGAGGAAATCAGCAGTACTTC
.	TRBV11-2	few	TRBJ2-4	CASSPRIGGPDIQYF	TGTGCCAGCAGCCCTAGGATTGGGGGGCCGGACATTCAGTACTTC
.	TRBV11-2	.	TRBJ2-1	CASSLGGRRTADEQFF	TGTGCCAGCAGCTTAGGGGGGCGAAGGACTGCGGATGAGCAGTTCTTC
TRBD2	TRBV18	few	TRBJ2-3	CASSPGTSGRTGTDTQYF	TGTGCCAGCTCACCAGGGACTAGCGGGAGGACTGGGACAGATACGCAGTATTTT
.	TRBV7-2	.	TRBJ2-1	CASSLGVEQFF	TGTGCCAGCAGCTTAGGCGTTGAGCAGTTCTTC
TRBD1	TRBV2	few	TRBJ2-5	CASSPRPGQGAGTQYF	TGTGCCAGCAGCCCAAGGCCGGGACAGGGGGCAGGGACCCAGTACTTC
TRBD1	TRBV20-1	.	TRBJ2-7	CSATNRGPSYEQYF	TGCAGTGCTACTAACAGGGGCCCCTCCTACGAGCAGTACTTC
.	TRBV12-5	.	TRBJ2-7	CASGPSNPNEQYF	TGTGCTAGTGGTCCTTCGAACCCCAACGAACAGTACTTC
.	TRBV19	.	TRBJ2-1	CASSINYNEQFF	TGTGCCAGTAGTATAAACTACAATGAGCAGTTCTTC
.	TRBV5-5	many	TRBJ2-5	CASSLDNAWEYF	TGTGCCAGCAGTCTAGACAACGCCTGGGAGTACTTC
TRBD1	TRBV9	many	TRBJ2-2	CASSVGPRGQLFF	TGTGCCAGCAGCGTAGGACCCAGGGGGCAGCTGTTTTTT
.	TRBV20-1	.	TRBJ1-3	CSASEGFGNTIYF	TGCAGTGCTAGTGAAGGGTTCGGAAACACCATATATTTT
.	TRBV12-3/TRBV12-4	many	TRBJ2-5	CASSDSGGETQYF	TGTGCCAGCTCCGACAGCGGAGGGGAGACCCAGTACTTC
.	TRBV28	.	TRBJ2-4	CASSFRGFAHIQYF	TGTGCCAGCAGTTTTAGGGGGTTCGCGCACATTCAGTACTTC
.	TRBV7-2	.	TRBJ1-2	CASSLESHGYTF	TGTGCCAGCAGCTTAGAAAGCCATGGCTACACCTTC